The 21 T cell receptor beta chains given below trace back to one sample, sequenced in a study of CD8+ T cells in alopecia areata. Sequencing used cDNA as its template, made by extracting RNA and reverse transcribing it. Sequencing used immunoSEQ multiplex PCR; TCRdb keeps in-frame clones, though not all of them. The sample presents around 100,000 clones, none singletons. Sequencing input: lesional skin. The receptors come from a C3H/HeJ mouse with alopecia areata. The strain is characterized by the MHC haplotype H2-k.

This clone was seen a handful of times. Gene names are the mouse ones. The CDR3 loop is CTCSATGTGDHERLFF. CDR3 bases read: TGCACCTGCAGTGCAACCGGGACAGGGGACCACGAA. This chain joins TRBV1 and TRBJ1-4; TRBD1 aligns across 10 bases. The read ends 4 residues early relative to the CDR3; the germline J gene fills the gap. Per the germline V gene, CDR1 is NSQYPW and CDR2 is LRSPGD (reference sequence). Trimming took 2 bases from V and 6 from J; bases not matched to a gene: 6. The CDR3 covers 16 residues.

This clone was seen more than once but under ten times. Germline and genes: mouse. The sequence runs out 4 residues before the end of the CDR3; the remainder is reconstructed from the germline J gene. The V gene is TRBV17, the J gene TRBJ2-2; tentatively, D is TRBD2 (7 bases). CDR1 is MNHDT and CDR2 is YYDKIL in the germline V gene. Trimming stripped 0 bases from V and 6 bases from J, with 11 bases between. The CDR3 runs 15 residues. CDR3 region: CASSRDGGRAGQLYF. The CDR3 DNA, read in part, is TGTGCTAGCAGTAGAGACGGGGGGCGCGCCGGG.

This clone has just a few counts. Genes here carry mouse names. From the germline J gene comes the end of the CDR3, since the read stops 4 residues before it. This chain joins TRBV1 and TRBJ1-1; D gene uncertain. Germline-derived CDR1 and CDR2 are NSQYPW and LRSPGD (reference sequence). The CDR3 spans 14 residues. V shed 1 base and J shed 0 bases, with 6 bases lying between them. CDR3 region: CTCSAVGPNTEVFF. The sequenced CDR3 bases are TGCACCTGCAGTGCAGTTGGTCCAAACACA.

By frequency in the sample, this clone is large (0.1 to 1%). The gene symbols are mouse symbols. The read terminates 4 residues ahead of where the CDR3 ends, so the germline J gene completes it. The rearrangement links TRBV13-3 to TRBJ2-1; 7 nucleotides line up with TRBD2. The J segment lost 1 base and the V segment lost 0 bases, leaving 1 base of the junction unmatched. The CDR3 consists of 15 residues. Germline CDR1 reads NNHDY; CDR2 reads SYVADS. CDR3 DNA, as far as it was read: TGTGCCAGCAGTGATGGGGGGGGGAACTATGCT. Its translation is CASSDGGGNYA. The CDR3 in full is CASSDGGGNYAEQFF.

Notes on this clone: Gene names are mouse gene names. The CDR3 end is not reached by the read, which stops 4 residues before it; the germline J gene fills it in. The chain couples TRBV13-1 to TRBJ2-7, with D unresolved. The CDR3 consists of 13 residues. V was clipped by 0 bases and J by 3 bases, with 7 bases between them. Germline loops: CDR1 NSHNY, CDR2 SYGAGN. The DNA read from the CDR3 is TGTGCCAGCAGTGATGACACAGACTAT. Protein: CASSDDTDY. The whole CDR3 protein reads CASSDDTDYEQYF.

There are many counts of this clone. Germline and genes: mouse. The sequenced part of the CDR3 DNA is TGTGCCAGCAGTGGATGGGGGAAGGCT. It yields the protein CASSGWGKA. The whole CDR3 reads CASSGWGKAEQFF. The genes are TRBV13-3 and TRBJ2-1, with D perhaps TRBD2 (6 bases). The read gets to within 4 residues of the CDR3 end, and the germline J gene fills in the rest. This CDR3 has 13 amino acids. The V gene's germline CDR1 is NNHDY and CDR2 SYVADS.

The table lists this clone with a few counts. The gene symbols are mouse symbols. Read data end 4 residues before the CDR3 end; the end is taken from the germline J gene. Additional DNA sequences in this sample encode the identical CDR3. This chain connects TRBV13-3 to TRBJ2-3, with D hard to call. Germline lookup yields CDR1 NNHDY and CDR2 SYVADS. The CDR3 is made up of 15 amino acids. V was pared by 0 bases and J by 0 bases, with 8 bases between. CDR3 region: CASSDALGSAETLYF. The CDR3 DNA, read in part, is TGTGCCAGCAGTGATGCACTAGGGAGTGCAGAA.

On this clone itself: The gene names here belong to mouse. Read coverage stops 4 residues before the CDR3 terminus; the germline J gene supplies the remainder. At the DNA level, this CDR3 is encoded by other sequences in the same sample as well. The chain uses TRBV13-3 and TRBJ2-5; 10 bases align to TRBD1. Germline CDR1 is NNHDY and CDR2 is SYVADS. The CDR3 sequence is 13 residues long. This CDR3 is CASRTGGRDTQYF. CDR3 DNA (partial): TGTGCCAGCAGGACAGGGGGCAGAGAC.

Worth noting for this clone: The DNA translation disagrees with the TCRdb protein at residue 10, so the protein in this description comes from the DNA. The gene symbols are mouse symbols. Incomplete CDR3 DNA: TGTGCCAGCAGGGCAGGGGAAGATTCGCCC. It encodes CASRAGEDSP. The whole CDR3 reads CASRAGEDSPLYF. This sequence joins TRBV13-3 and TRBJ1-6, with D maybe TRBD1 (6 bases). Sequencing ends 3 residues short of the CDR3 end; the germline J gene provides the rest. TRBJ1-6 is an ORF, with its function uncertain. This CDR3 is built from 13 residues. The germline V and J ends were trimmed by 5 bases and 8 bases, with 11 bases remaining between them. Germline values: CDR1 NNHDY, CDR2 SYVADS.

Of note for this clone: Gene names refer to mouse genes. The read is 4 residues too short to cover the CDR3 end, so that end is filled in from the germline J gene. V gene TRBV13-1 combines with J gene TRBJ2-5; TRBD1 matches at 9 bases. The CDR3 extends over 14 amino acids. Germline V gene sequence: CDR1 NSHNY, CDR2 SYGAGN. The CDR3 spells CASSDGQGEDTQYF. CDR3 DNA (partial): TGTGCCAGCAGTGATGGACAGGGGGAAGAC.

This clone was seen repeatedly, ten times or more. The gene names here belong to mouse. The read is 4 residues too short to cover the CDR3 end, so that end is filled in from the germline J gene. J is TRBJ1-4 and V is TRBV1; 9 bases map to TRBD1. The germline V gene encodes CDR1 NSQYPW and CDR2 LRSPGD (reference sequence). The CDR3 covers 14 residues. The CDR3 bases that were read are TGCACCTGCAGTACAGGGGGCTCATCCGAA. This gives the protein CTCSTGGSSE. The CDR3 as a whole reads CTCSTGGSSERLFF.

Regarding this clone: All gene names here are mouse names. The read comes to an end 4 residues before the CDR3 does, leaving the germline J gene to fill in the end. The V call is TRBV31, the J call TRBJ2-7; no clear D. This CDR3 comprises 12 residues. V was clipped by 0 bases and J by 0 bases, with 3 bases between them. Germline values: CDR1 GKSSPN, CDR2 SITVG. The CDR3 DNA, read in part, is TGTGCCTGGAGTCTGGTCTCCTAT. Protein sequence: CAWSLVSY. The CDR3 in its entirety is CAWSLVSYEQYF.

This clone has only a few counts. Gene names denote mouse genes. Read sequence stops 4 residues before the CDR3 end, and the germline J gene provides the missing end. This chain connects TRBV19 to TRBJ2-7; TRBD2 agrees at 12 bases. CDR3 length: 15 residues. CDR1 and CDR2 from the germline V gene are FNHDT and SITEND (reference sequence). With V trimmed by 2 bases and J by 3 bases, 3 bases remained unmatched. The CDR3: CASSMGTGGLYEQYF. The sequenced part of the CDR3 DNA is TGTGCCAGCAGTATGGGGACTGGGGGGCTCTAT.

This clone appeared many times. The germline and genes are mouse ones. The read is 4 residues too short to cover the CDR3 end, so that end is filled in from the germline J gene. The chain links TRBV1 to TRBJ2-7; 10 positions agree with TRBD2. Trimming removed 2 bases from V and 0 bases from J; junction bases left unmatched: 4. The CDR3 consists of 16 residues. Germline CDR1 reads NSQYPW; CDR2 reads LRSPGD (reference sequence). CDR3 sequence: CTCSARLGGLSYEQYF. Incomplete CDR3 DNA: TGCACCTGCAGTGCAAGACTGGGGGGTCTCTCCTAT.

This clone came up a few times. The gene symbols are mouse symbols. The DNA read from the CDR3 is TGTGCCAGCAGTACGGGACAGGGGAGTCAAAAC. Translated, it gives CASSTGQGSQN. The complete CDR3 protein is CASSTGQGSQNTLYF. The rearrangement joins TRBV19 to TRBJ2-4, with 10 positions matching TRBD1. Read sequence stops 4 residues before the CDR3 end, and the germline J gene provides the missing end. After removal of 3 bases from V and 0 bases from J, the junction contained 1 base not matched to a gene. The CDR3 has 15 residues. Germline loops: CDR1 FNHDT, CDR2 SITEND (reference sequence). The full variable domain, completed using reference TRBV19 and TRBJ2-4, is GGIITQTPKFLIGQEGQKLTLKCQQNFNHDTMYWYRQDSGKGLRLIYYSITENDLQKGDLSEGYDASREKKSSFSLTVTSAQKNEMAVFLCASSTGQGSQNTLYFGAGTRLSVL.

This clone was detected only a few times. The genes are named according to mouse. The read falls 4 residues short of the CDR3 end, and the missing part is taken from the germline J gene. The chain recombines TRBV19 with TRBJ1-2; weak D call: TRBD1 (5 bases). This CDR3 spans 12 amino acids. CDR1 is FNHDT and CDR2 is SITEND in the germline V gene (reference sequence). The CDR3 DNA, read in part, is TGTGCCAGCAGTATGGGGGGAATC. Translated: CASSMGGI. The full CDR3 sequence reads CASSMGGIDYTF.

This clone was detected only a few times. Gene names are the mouse ones. The read halts 4 residues ahead of the CDR3 end, with the missing end drawn from the germline J gene. The chain uses TRBV13-3 and TRBJ2-5, with a tentative D call TRBD1 (6 bases). The CDR3 has 15 amino acids. Germline-derived CDR1 and CDR2 are NNHDY and SYVADS. The CDR3 spells CASSPQGREKDTQYF. CDR3 DNA (partial): TGTGCCAGCAGCCCTCAGGGGAGGGAGAAAGAC.

The table lists this clone with many counts. Gene names denote mouse genes. Coverage ceases 4 residues before the CDR3 finishes, and the germline J gene fills in the end. This chain joins TRBV31 and TRBJ2-3, with D maybe TRBD2 (7 bases). V lost 0 bases and J lost 0, with 10 bases in between. CDR1 and CDR2 from the germline V gene are GKSSPN and SITVG. CDR3 size: 15 residues. Partial CDR3 DNA: TGTGCCTGGAGTCTAGAGGGGGGGAGTGCAGAA. Encoded protein: CAWSLEGGSAE. The whole CDR3 region reads CAWSLEGGSAETLYF.

A note on this clone: The protein listed by TCRdb differs at residue 13 from the translated DNA, so the DNA translation is shown. Each gene name is a mouse one. The CDR3 extends 3 residues past the end of the read, so its final part is completed from the germline J gene. V and J are TRBV1 and TRBJ1-6; D might be TRBD1 (6 bases). TRBJ1-6 is an open reading frame, and its role is uncertain. Trimming took off 1 base at V and 0 bases at J, with 7 bases between the two ends. There are 16 residues in the CDR3. Germline CDR1 and CDR2: NSQYPW and LRSPGD (reference sequence). The sequenced part of the CDR3 DNA is TGCACCTGCAGTGCAGGGACAGTTTCCTATAATTCGCCC. Translated: CTCSAGTVSYNSP. Given in full, the CDR3 is CTCSAGTVSYNSPLYF.

With regard to this clone: The gene names given are mouse names. The CDR3 is CTCSGTEANSDYTF. CDR3 DNA, as far as it was read: TGCACCTGCAGTGGGACAGAGGCTAACTCC. The V gene is TRBV1, the J gene TRBJ1-2; perhaps TRBD1 as D (6 bases). Read data end 4 residues before the CDR3 end; the end is taken from the germline J gene. CDR3 length: 14 amino acids. CDR1 is NSQYPW, CDR2 LRSPGD, per germline (reference sequence). V was trimmed by 4 bases and J by 2 bases, leaving 11 bases between them.

This clone was detected only a few times. TCRdb gives a protein that differs at residue 12 from what the DNA encodes, so the protein here is translated from the DNA. Genes and germline are mouse. The observed sequence ends 3 residues before the CDR3 terminus, with the missing tail filled in from the germline J gene. The chain joins TRBV13-3 to TRBJ1-3; tentatively, D is TRBD1 (5 bases). CDR3 length equals 15 residues. V was shortened by 1 base and J by 2 bases, with 10 bases between the two germline ends. The germline V gene encodes CDR1 NNHDY and CDR2 SYVADS. The sequenced part of the CDR3 DNA is TGTGCCAGCAGTGATCAGGGAATTGCTGGAAATACG. Its protein product is CASSDQGIAGNT. The full CDR3 reads CASSDQGIAGNTLYF.